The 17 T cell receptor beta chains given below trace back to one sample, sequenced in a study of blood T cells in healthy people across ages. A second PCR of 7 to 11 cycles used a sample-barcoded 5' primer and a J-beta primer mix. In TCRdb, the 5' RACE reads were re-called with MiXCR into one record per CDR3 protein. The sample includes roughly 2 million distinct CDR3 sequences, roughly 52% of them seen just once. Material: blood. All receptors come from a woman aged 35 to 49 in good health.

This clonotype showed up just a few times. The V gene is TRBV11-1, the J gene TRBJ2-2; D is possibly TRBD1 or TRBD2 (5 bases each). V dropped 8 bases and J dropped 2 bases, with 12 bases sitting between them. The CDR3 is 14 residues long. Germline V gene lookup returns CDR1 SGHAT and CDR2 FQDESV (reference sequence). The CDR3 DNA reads TGTGCCAGCTCTTCGGGACCAAACACCGGGGAGCTGTTTTTT. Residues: CASSSGPNTGELFF.

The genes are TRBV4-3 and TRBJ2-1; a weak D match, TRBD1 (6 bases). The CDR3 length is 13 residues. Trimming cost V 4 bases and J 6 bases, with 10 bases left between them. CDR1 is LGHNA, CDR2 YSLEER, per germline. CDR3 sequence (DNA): TGCGCCAGCAGCCGGGGGCTTGTCAATGAGCAGTTCTTC. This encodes CASSRGLVNEQFF.

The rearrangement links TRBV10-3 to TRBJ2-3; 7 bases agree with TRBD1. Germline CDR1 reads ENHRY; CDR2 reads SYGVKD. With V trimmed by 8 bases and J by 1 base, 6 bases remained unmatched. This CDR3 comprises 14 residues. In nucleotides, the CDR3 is TGTGCCATCTCCCGACAGGGTGGCACAGATACGCAGTATTTT. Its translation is CAISRQGGTDTQYF.

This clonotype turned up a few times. DNA of the CDR3: TGCGCCAGCAGCCGTCTGGGTGAGCGAGGAGAGACCCAGTACTTC. Its protein is CASSRLGERGETQYF. The rearrangement joins TRBV4-3 to TRBJ2-5; D is unresolved. Germline V gene sequence: CDR1 LGHNA, CDR2 YSLEER. The CDR3 contains 15 residues. V was cut by 4 bases and J by 4 bases, with 16 bases left in between.

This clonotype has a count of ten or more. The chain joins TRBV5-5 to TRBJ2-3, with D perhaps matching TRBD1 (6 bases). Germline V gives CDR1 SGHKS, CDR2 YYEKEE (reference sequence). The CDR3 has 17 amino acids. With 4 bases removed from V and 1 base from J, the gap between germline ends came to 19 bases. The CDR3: CASSPPGTQSRTDTQYF. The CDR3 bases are TGTGCCAGCAGCCCTCCCGGGACACAATCTCGCACAGATACGCAGTATTTT.

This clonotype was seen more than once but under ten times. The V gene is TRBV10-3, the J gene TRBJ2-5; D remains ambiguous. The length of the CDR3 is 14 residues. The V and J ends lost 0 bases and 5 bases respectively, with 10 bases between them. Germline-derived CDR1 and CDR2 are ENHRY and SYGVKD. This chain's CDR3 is CAISESEGLETQYF. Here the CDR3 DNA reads TGTGCCATCAGTGAGTCCGAAGGGTTGGAGACCCAGTACTTC.

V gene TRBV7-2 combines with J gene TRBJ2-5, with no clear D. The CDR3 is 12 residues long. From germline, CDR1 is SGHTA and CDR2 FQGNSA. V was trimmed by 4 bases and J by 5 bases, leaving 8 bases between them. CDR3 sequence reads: CASSWIGETQYF. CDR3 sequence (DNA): TGTGCCAGCAGCTGGATCGGCGAGACCCAGTACTTC.

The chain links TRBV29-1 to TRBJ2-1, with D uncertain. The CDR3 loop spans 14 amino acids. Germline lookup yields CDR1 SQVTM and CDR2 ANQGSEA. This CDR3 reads CTVTPSGSYNEQFF. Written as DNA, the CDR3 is TGCACCGTGACCCCCTCTGGTTCCTACAATGAGCAGTTCTTC.

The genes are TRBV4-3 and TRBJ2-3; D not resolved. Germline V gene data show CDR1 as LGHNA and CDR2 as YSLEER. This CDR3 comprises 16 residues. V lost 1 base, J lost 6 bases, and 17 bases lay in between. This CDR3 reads CASSQGRGRFGDTQYF. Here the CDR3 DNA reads TGCGCCAGCAGCCAAGGGAGAGGACGCTTTGGGGATACGCAGTATTTT.

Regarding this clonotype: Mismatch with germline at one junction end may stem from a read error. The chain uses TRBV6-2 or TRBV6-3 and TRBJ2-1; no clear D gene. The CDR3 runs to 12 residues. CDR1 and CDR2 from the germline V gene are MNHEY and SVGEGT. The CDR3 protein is CAGSPVNNEQFF. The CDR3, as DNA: TGTGCCGGCAGTCCCGTCAACAATGAGCAGTTCTTC.

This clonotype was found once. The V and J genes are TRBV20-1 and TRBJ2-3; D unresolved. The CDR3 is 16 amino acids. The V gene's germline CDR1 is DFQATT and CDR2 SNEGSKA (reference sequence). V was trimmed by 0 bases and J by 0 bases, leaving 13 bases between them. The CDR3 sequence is CSARDPRRTSTDTQYF. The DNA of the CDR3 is TGCAGTGCTAGAGATCCGAGAAGAACGAGCACAGATACGCAGTATTTT.

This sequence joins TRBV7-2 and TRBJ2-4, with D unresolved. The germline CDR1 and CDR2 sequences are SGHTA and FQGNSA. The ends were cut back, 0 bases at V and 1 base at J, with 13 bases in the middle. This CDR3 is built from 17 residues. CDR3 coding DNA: TGTGCCAGCAGCTTAGCGGTCGCATCCAGGGCCAAAAACATTCAGTACTTC. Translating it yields CASSLAVASRAKNIQYF.

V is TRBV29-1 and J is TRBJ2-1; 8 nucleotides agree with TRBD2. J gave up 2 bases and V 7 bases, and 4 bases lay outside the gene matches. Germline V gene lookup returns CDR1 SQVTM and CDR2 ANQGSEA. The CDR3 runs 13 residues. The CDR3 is CSESGGPYNEQFF. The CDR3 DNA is TGCAGCGAGAGCGGGGGACCCTACAATGAGCAGTTCTTC.

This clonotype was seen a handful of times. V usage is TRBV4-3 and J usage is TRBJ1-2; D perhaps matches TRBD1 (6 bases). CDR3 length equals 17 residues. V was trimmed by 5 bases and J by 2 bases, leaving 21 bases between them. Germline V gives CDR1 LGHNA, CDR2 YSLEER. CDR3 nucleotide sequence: TGCGCCAGCAGCTCCCGGGGGACACCTAGGTCGAACTATGGCTACACCTTC. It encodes CASSSRGTPRSNYGYTF.

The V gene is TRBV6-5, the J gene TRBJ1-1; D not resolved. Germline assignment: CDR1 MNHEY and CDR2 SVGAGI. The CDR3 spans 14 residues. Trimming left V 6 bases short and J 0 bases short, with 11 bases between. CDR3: CASSPPEMNTEAFF. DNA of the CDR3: TGTGCCAGCAGCCCACCGGAAATGAACACTGAAGCTTTCTTT.

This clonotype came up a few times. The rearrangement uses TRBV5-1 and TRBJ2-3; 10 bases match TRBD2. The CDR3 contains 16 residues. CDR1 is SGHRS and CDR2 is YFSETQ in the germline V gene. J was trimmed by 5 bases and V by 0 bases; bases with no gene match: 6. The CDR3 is CASSLDLAGAGDTQYF. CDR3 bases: TGCGCCAGCAGCTTGGATCTAGCGGGGGCGGGAGATACGCAGTATTTT.

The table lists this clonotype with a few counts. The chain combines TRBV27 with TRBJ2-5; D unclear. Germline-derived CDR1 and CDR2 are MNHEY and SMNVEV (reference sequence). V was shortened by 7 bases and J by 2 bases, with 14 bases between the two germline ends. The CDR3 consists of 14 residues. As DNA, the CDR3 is TGTGCCAGCAAAATCCTAGGTGGGCAAGAGACCCAGTACTTC. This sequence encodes CASKILGGQETQYF.